The sequence of this T cell receptor beta chain was determined in a study of spatial heterogeneity in lung cancer. Time point specified: sample taken at primary tumor resection. Sequencing was performed on whole RNA extracted from tumor and nontumor lung tissue, or from frozen PBMC, and the material was left unsorted. This clonotype is judged large (0.1 to 1%). Antigen: not known. Each CDR3 protein is one row after TCRdb ran MiXCR on the 5' RACE reads. The repertoire consists of approximately 5,000 distinct CDR3 sequences, with under 7.5% occurring once and the leading ten covering about a fifth. General study points: Tumor mutation counts were tracked by expanded intratumoral alpha and beta TCR counts.

Deletions cut 7 bases from V and 0 bases from J, with 9 bases between. This CDR3 region has 13 residues. CDR1 and CDR2 (germline): SGHVS, FQNEAQ. V is TRBV7-8 and J is TRBJ1-1; the D is unclear. This receptor was obtained from a male donor with early-stage non-small cell lung cancer. This material consisted of lung tumor tissue, taken at surgery. Here the CDR3 DNA reads TGTGCCAGCATGTTACACCTGAACACTGAAGCTTTCTTT. It specifies CASMLHLNTEAFF.